This T cell receptor beta chain was observed in a study of T cells in Graves' hyperthyroidism and ophthalmopathy. This clonotype showed up many times. Diagnoses were established using clinical symptoms, serum thyroxine and TRAb, thyroid ultrasound and orbital computed tomography. The source material, RNA transcripts, was used to amplify TCR beta CDR3 regions. HTBI primers were the set used in a first-round RT-PCR of the TCR CDR3. TCRdb redid the calling of the multiplex PCR reads with MiXCR, one entry per CDR3 protein. Among nearly 750,000 distinct CDR3 sequences, 35% were seen once, and the ten largest hold around 31%. From germline, CDR1 is DFQATT and CDR2 SNEGSKA (reference sequence). V lost 5 bases and J 4 bases, leaving 8 bases between the germline ends. This CDR3 is 11 amino acids long.

The chain uses TRBV20-1 and TRBJ1-2; D is undetermined. The sample was blood. The sequence derives from a woman aged 40 to 50 with Graves' hyperthyroidism. CDR3 protein: CSARDLYGYTF. CDR3 DNA sequence: TGCAGTGCTCGTGACCTCTATGGCTACACCTTC.